The clone carrying this T cell receptor beta chain was picked up a small number of times. The antigen remains unidentified. This sample is part of a study of cytomegalovirus exposure and HLA in healthy donors. PCR was performed using 60 Vbeta and 13 Jbeta primers. Assay: immunoSEQ multiplex PCR; the TCRdb copy retains only in-frame clones and omits some. The sample holds about 140,000 clones; approximately 73% are singletons and the top ten take about 10%. The CDR3 has 12 residues. Germline V lookup: CDR1 SQVTM, CDR2 ANQGSEA. V lost 7 bases, J lost 3 bases, and 6 bases stayed unmatched. General observations from the study: In a later analysis, parvovirus B19, influenza, CMV and Epstein-Barr virus appeared linked to several top co-occurrence clusters.

The chain employs TRBV29-1 and TRBJ2-7; 7 nucleotides match TRBD1. Specimen: PBMCs. This receptor was obtained from a man aged 25 to 45 in good health and CMV-seropositive. The CDR3 bases are TGCAGCGCTCTGACAGGGCTCTACGAGCAGTACTTC. Amino acids: CSALTGLYEQYF.